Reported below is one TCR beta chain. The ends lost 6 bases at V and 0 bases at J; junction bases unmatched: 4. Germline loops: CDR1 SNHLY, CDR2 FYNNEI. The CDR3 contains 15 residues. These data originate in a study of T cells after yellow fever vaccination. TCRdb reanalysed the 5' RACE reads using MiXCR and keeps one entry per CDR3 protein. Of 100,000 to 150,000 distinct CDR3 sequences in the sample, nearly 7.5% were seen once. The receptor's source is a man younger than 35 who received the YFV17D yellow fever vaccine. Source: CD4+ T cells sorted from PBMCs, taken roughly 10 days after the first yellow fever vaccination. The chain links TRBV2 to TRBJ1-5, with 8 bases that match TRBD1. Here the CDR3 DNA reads TGTGCCAGCAGCGCGACAGGGGATAGCAATCAGCCCCAGCATTTT. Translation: CASSATGDSNQPQHF.